The rows below give T cell receptor beta chains drawn from one sample of a study of CD8 T cells in Susac syndrome. Each CDR3 protein is one row after TCRdb ran MiXCR on the immunoSEQ multiplex PCR reads. The sample lists roughly 400,000 distinct CDR3 sequences, more than 70% occurring once. The sequenced material came from CD8+ T cells from PBMCs. Source of these receptors: a human donor with multiple sclerosis. The CDR3 runs from the conserved cysteine through the conserved F or W. D genes are given only for firm matches. Clone size is shown for a subset of rows, as once, few, many or a class of expanded clone.

size,V,D,J,CDR3,DNA
-,TRBV10-1,-,TRBJ2-1,CASSDMALVSFPTYNEQFF,TGCGCCAGCAGTGATATGGCTTTAGTGAGCTTTCCCACCTACAATGAGCAGTTCTTC
-,TRBV19,-,TRBJ2-1,CASSISAGDNEQFF,TGTGCCAGTAGTATCTCCGCCGGGGACAATGAGCAGTTCTTC
few,TRBV7-9,-,TRBJ2-7,CASSLAGFYEQYF,TGTGCCAGCAGCTTAGCCGGCTTCTACGAGCAGTACTTC
once,TRBV2,TRBD2,TRBJ2-2,CASWDSGRATGELFF,TGTGCCAGCTGGGATAGCGGGAGGGCCACCGGGGAGCTTTTTTTT
-,TRBV2,-,TRBJ1-4,CASSVNNLQGLNEKLFF,TGTGCCAGCAGTGTGAATAATCTGCAGGGGCTAAATGAAAAACTGTTTTTT
-,TRBV12-3/TRBV12-4,-,TRBJ2-5,CATGMGGQETQYF,TGTGCCACAGGAATGGGGGGGCAGGAGACCCAGTACTTC
-,TRBV5-4,-,TRBJ2-7,CASSLLSGDADLYEQYF,TGTGCCAGCAGCTTGTTGTCAGGGGACGCGGACCTCTACGAGCAGTACTTC
few,TRBV6-1,-,TRBJ2-3,CASRPGTNPTDTQYF,TGTGCCAGCAGGCCCGGGACAAACCCGACAGATACGCAGTATTTT
once,TRBV4-1,-,TRBJ1-1,CASSQELSEAFF,TGCGCCAGCAGCCAAGAATTGAGTGAAGCTTTCTTT
-,TRBV5-6,-,TRBJ1-2,CASSLAGGEGYTF,TGTGCCAGCAGCTTGGCCGGGGGAGAAGGCTACACCTTC
-,TRBV30,-,TRBJ1-1,CAWSLDGSTEAFF,TGTGCCTGGAGTTTGGACGGTTCAACTGAAGCTTTCTTT
-,TRBV5-1,-,TRBJ1-1,CASSLLSGEAFF,TGCGCCAGCAGCTTGCTCTCGGGTGAAGCTTTCTTT
-,TRBV30,-,TRBJ1-2,CAWSFGTMSPGNYGYTF,TGTGCCTGGAGTTTCGGGACAATGAGTCCAGGGAACTATGGCTACACCTTC
-,TRBV6-1,-,TRBJ1-1,CASSPTTTPFNTEAFF,TGTGCCAGCAGTCCTACAACGACTCCCTTCAACACTGAAGCTTTCTTT
-,TRBV5-1,-,TRBJ1-1,CASSLRWGSNTEAFF,TGCGCCAGCAGCTTGAGATGGGGCTCGAACACTGAAGCTTTCTTT
-,TRBV19,-,TRBJ2-3,CASSIEPGRADTQYF,TGTGCCAGTAGTATAGAGCCCGGTAGGGCAGATACGCAGTATTTT
-,TRBV19,-,TRBJ1-1,CATRQGPGEAFF,TGTGCCACTCGTCAAGGGCCGGGGGAAGCTTTCTTT
-,TRBV2,-,TRBJ2-7,CASSDKRAAYEQYF,TGTGCCAGCAGTGATAAACGGGCAGCCTACGAGCAGTACTTC
-,TRBV2,TRBD2,TRBJ2-1,CASRPTSGGGSYNEQFF,TGTGCCAGCAGGCCGACTAGCGGGGGAGGATCCTACAATGAGCAGTTCTTC
-,TRBV13,-,TRBJ2-7,CASSSQSGPEYYEQYF,TGTGCCAGCAGCTCCCAATCCGGACCAGAATACTACGAGCAGTACTTC
-,TRBV25-1,-,TRBJ2-1,CASSVRVDEQFF,TGTGCCAGCAGTGTTCGGGTGGATGAGCAGTTCTTC
-,TRBV5-1,-,TRBJ2-7,CASSLGHGPYEQYF,TGCGCCAGCAGCTTGGGGCACGGACCCTACGAGCAGTACTTC
-,TRBV19,TRBD1,TRBJ2-1,CASSIGTGAPYNEQFF,TGTGCCAGTAGTATCGGGACAGGGGCACCCTACAATGAGCAGTTCTTC
-,TRBV4-1,-,TRBJ1-1,CASSHSGGAEAFF,TGCGCCAGCAGCCACAGCGGGGGGGCTGAAGCTTTCTTT
-,TRBV28,TRBD1,TRBJ2-5,CASRTRDRGSPSETQYF,TGTGCCAGCAGGACGCGGGACAGGGGGAGCCCTAGCGAGACCCAGTACTTC
-,TRBV29-1,-,TRBJ2-7,CSAQDGFSSYEQYF,TGCAGCGCCCAAGACGGGTTTAGCTCCTACGAGCAGTACTTC
-,TRBV21-1,-,TRBJ2-7,CASSNIPLTGYEQYF,TGTGCCAGCAGCAACATTCCGCTGACAGGCTACGAGCAGTACTTC
-,TRBV19,-,TRBJ2-4,CASSIGAGQNIQYF,TGTGCCAGTAGTATCGGGGCAGGGCAAAACATTCAGTACTTC
once,TRBV30,-,TRBJ2-1,CAWSVLGSNEQFF,TGTGCCTGGAGTGTACTAGGGAGCAATGAGCAGTTCTTC
-,TRBV19,TRBD1,TRBJ2-7,CASSIDSGAGGFDEQYF,TGTGCCAGTAGTATAGATTCCGGAGCAGGGGGCTTCGACGAGCAGTACTTC
-,TRBV7-8,-,TRBJ1-6,CASSSGDDYNSPLHF,TGTGCCAGCAGCTCAGGGGACGATTATAATTCACCCCTCCACTTT
-,TRBV10-2,-,TRBJ2-3,CASTKQQGGPADTQYF,TGCGCCAGCACCAAACAGCAGGGTGGCCCAGCAGATACGCAGTATTTT
few,TRBV9,-,TRBJ1-5,CASSQDSGQPQHF,TGTGCCAGCAGCCAAGACAGCGGTCAGCCCCAGCATTTT
-,TRBV5-4,-,TRBJ1-1,CASSEPGSNTEAFF,TGTGCCAGCAGCGAGCCGGGATCGAACACTGAAGCTTTCTTT
-,TRBV28,TRBD2,TRBJ2-1,CASSSRRLAGVSYNEQFF,TGTGCCAGCAGTTCGCGCAGACTAGCGGGAGTGTCTTACAATGAGCAGTTCTTC
once,TRBV7-9,-,TRBJ2-5,CASSFSVNDVTETQYF,TGTGCCAGCAGCTTCTCCGTGAATGACGTCACAGAGACCCAGTACTTC
-,TRBV27,TRBD1,TRBJ1-1,CASSLVFGQENTEAFF,TGTGCCAGCAGTTTAGTATTTGGACAGGAGAACACTGAAGCTTTCTTT
once,TRBV7-9,-,TRBJ1-1,CASSLVAFEAFF,TGTGCCAGCAGCTTAGTGGCATTCGAAGCTTTCTTT
-,TRBV5-1,-,TRBJ2-7,CASSSDNTEYEQYF,TGCGCCAGCAGCTCAGACAACACTGAATACGAGCAGTACTTC
few,TRBV30,-,TRBJ1-1,CAWSVVALGGYTEAFF,TGTGCCTGGAGTGTAGTGGCCCTAGGTGGGTACACTGAAGCTTTCTTT
-,TRBV30,TRBD2,TRBJ2-6,CAWSDRDYDPGANVLTF,TGTGCCTGGAGTGACCGGGACTACGATCCTGGGGCCAACGTCCTGACTTTC